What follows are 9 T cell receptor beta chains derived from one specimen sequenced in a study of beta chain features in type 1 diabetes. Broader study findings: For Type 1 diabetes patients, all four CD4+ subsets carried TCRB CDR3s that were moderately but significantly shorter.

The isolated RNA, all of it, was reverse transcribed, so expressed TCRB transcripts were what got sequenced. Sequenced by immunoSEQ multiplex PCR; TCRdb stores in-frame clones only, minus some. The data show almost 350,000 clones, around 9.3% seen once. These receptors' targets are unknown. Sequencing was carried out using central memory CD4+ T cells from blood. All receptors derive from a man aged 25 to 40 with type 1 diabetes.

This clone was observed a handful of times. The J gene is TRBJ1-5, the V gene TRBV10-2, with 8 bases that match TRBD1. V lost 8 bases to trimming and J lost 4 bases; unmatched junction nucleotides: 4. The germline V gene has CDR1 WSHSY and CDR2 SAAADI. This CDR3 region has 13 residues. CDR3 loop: CASAGTGNQPQHF. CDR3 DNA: TGCGCCAGCGCTGGGACAGGTAATCAGCCCCAGCATTTT.

Here the CDR3 DNA reads TGTGCCAGCAGCTTAGGGGAGTATGGCTACACCTTC. This encodes CASSLGEYGYTF. The rearrangement joins TRBV7-9 to TRBJ1-2; D unresolved. The V gene's germline CDR1 is SEHNR and CDR2 FQNEAQ (reference sequence). The CDR3 consists of 12 residues. Trimming shortened V by 1 base and J by 5 bases, and 5 bases separated the two germline ends.

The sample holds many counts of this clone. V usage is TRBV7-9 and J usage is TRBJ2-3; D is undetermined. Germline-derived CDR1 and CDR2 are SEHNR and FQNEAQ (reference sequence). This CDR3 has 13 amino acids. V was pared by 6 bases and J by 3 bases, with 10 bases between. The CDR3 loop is CASSRVGTDTQYF. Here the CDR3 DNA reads TGTGCCAGCAGTCGGGTTGGGACAGATACGCAGTATTTT.

The chain's CDR3 is CASSPPSSQETQYF. CDR3 nucleotides: TGTGCCAGCTCACCACCGTCTAGCCAAGAGACCCAGTACTTC. The J gene is TRBJ2-5, the V gene TRBV18; no reliable D call. CDR3 length equals 14 residues. Germline lookup yields CDR1 KGHSH and CDR2 LQKENI. The V and J ends lost 0 bases and 1 base respectively, with 6 bases between them.

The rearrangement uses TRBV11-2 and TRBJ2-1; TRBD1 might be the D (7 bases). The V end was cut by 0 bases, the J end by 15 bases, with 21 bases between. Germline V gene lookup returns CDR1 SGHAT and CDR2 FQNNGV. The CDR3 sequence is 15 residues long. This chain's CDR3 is CASSLDRARGDSGFF. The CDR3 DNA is TGTGCCAGCAGCTTAGATCGTGCCAGGGGGGATTCCGGGTTCTTC.

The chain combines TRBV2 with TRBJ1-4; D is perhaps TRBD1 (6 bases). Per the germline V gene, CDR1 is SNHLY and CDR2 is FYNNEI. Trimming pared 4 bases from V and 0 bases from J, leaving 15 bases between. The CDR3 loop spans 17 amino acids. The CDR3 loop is CASSATGQGSTNEKLFF. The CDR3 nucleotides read TGTGCCAGCAGTGCGACAGGCCAGGGCTCAACTAATGAAAAACTGTTTTTT.

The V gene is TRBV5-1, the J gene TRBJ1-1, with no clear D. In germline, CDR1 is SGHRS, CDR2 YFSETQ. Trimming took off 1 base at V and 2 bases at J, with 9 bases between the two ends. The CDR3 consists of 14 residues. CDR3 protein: CASSLWVGNTEAFF. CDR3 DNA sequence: TGCGCCAGCAGCTTGTGGGTGGGCAACACTGAAGCTTTCTTT.

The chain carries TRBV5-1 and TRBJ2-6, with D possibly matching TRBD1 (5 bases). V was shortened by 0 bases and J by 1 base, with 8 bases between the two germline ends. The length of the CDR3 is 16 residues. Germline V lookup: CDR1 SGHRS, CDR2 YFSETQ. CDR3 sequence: CASSLGQKSGANVLTF. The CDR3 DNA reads TGCGCCAGCAGCTTGGGACAGAAATCTGGGGCCAACGTCCTGACTTTC.

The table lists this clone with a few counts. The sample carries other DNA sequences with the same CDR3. CDR3 amino acids: CASSFVNYGYTF. The CDR3 DNA follows: TGTGCCAGCAGTTTCGTAAACTATGGCTACACCTTC. The gene calls are TRBV28 and TRBJ1-2; D gene unclear. CDR3 length: 12 amino acids. CDR1 is MDHEN, CDR2 SYDVKM, per germline. V was pared by 3 bases and J by 2 bases, with 4 bases between.